This record looks at one T cell receptor beta chain sequence and its context. The entry originates in a study of shared clonotypes between healthy human individuals. Repertoires were generated with immunoSEQ multiplex PCR, while TCRdb's copy carries only in-frame clones and drops some. The data hold about 2.3 million clones, with approximately 93% observed a single time. Sample: naive CD4+ T cells from PBMCs. The subset denotes: CD45RA+ positively selected. The sequence was collected from a man between 18 and 29 years old in good health. Some clones in this sample may be carry-over from other donors' samples.

The CDR3 nucleotides are TGTGCCTGGGGAACACCGGGACAGGGATGGGAGCAGTACTTC. Protein: CAWGTPGQGWEQYF. The V call is TRBV30, the J call TRBJ2-7, with TRBD1 matching 9 bases. The V and J ends lost 5 bases and 7 bases, in that order; junction bases with no gene match: 12. This CDR3 region has 14 residues. Germline CDR1 and CDR2: GTSNPN and SVGIG (reference sequence).